This T cell receptor (beta chain) was documented in a study of T-cell memory formation after mild COVID-19. In its sample, this clonotype was seen a few times. Its antigen is not known. Study observations and caveats: Researchers report contracting CD4+ clones mostly in CM and EM, with CD8+ clones in EMRA. A balance of CD4 and CD8 characterized clones contracting day 15 to 85, whereas later expanders leaned CD4+. In pre-infection memory, a portion of responding clones appeared, which suggested that cross-reactive memory joined.

The V segment lost 5 bases and the J segment 4 bases; nucleotides outside the gene matches: 5. Germline CDR1 and CDR2: DFQATT and SNEGSKA (reference sequence). This CDR3 region has 14 residues. 5'RACE primed from the constant segment yielded TCR alpha and TCR beta cDNA libraries bearing sample barcodes and UMIs. Using its own MiXCR run on the 5' RACE reads, TCRdb lists one record per CDR3 protein. The sample shows roughly 200,000 distinct CDR3 sequences, around 17% of them seen only once. Sequencing was performed on PBMCs or a T cell subset sorted from them (not recorded which). This clonotype was sampled from an adult woman who had mild COVID-19 (a few samples of this study predate the infection). Cell type and time point are not known. The chain combines TRBV20-1 with TRBJ2-3; 11 bases match TRBD2. The CDR3 bases are TGCAGTGCTGTCAGACTAGCGGGACCAGATACGCAGTATTTT. As protein: CSAVRLAGPDTQYF.